The present T cell receptor beta chain was sequenced within a study of blood T cell repertoires in COVID-19. About the study: The cDNA or gDNA used as material had been derived from T cells, B-cell-depleted T cells, or PBMCs.

How the authors handled the data: For nucleated cells, counts were estimated from reference gene primer amplification. TCRdb's copy holds only in-frame clones and misses some; the assay was immunoSEQ multiplex PCR. V and J calls and clone size are given by that table; D and trimming were obtained from the DNA. Among just over 75,000 clones listed, 75% to 90% were seen once. This clone was counted a single time. Input material: peripheral blood. The sequence came from a man between 60 and 75 years old with active or convalescent COVID-19.

The CDR3 DNA follows: TGTGCCAGCAGCTTAGACCGCGGGGGGGCCCATAATGAGCAGTTCTTC. It yields the protein CASSLDRGGAHNEQFF. The genes are TRBV7-9 and TRBJ2-1; 9 bases agree with TRBD2. The CDR3 covers 16 residues. Unmatched junction bases numbered 8, after V lost 1 base and J lost 7 bases. Germline CDR1 is SEHNR and CDR2 is FQNEAQ (reference sequence).